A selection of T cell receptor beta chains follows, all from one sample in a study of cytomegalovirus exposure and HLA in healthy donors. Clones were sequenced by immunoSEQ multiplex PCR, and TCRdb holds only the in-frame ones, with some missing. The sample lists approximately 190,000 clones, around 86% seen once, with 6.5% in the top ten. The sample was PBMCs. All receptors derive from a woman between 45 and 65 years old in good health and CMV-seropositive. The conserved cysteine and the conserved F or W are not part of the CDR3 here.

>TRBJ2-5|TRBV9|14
ASSVDETGSRETQY
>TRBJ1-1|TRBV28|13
ASSLSPQAGTEAF
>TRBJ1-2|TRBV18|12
ASSPPGVLYGYT
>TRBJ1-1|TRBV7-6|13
ASSLGGIRNTEAF
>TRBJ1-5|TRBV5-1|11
ASSLAGEQPQH
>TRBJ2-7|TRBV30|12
AWSVRSPYYEQY
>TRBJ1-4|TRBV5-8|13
ASSFGQDFSEKLF
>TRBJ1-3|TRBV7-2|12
ASSYGGSGNTIY
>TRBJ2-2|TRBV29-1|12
SAITTGSTGELF
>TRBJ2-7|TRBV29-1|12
SVSGAGAGYEQY
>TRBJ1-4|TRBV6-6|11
ASSYSRLEKLF
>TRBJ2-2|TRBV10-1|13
ASSPDRGGIGELF
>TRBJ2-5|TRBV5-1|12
ASSPEVNQETQY
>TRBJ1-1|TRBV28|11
ASSLDSQIEAF
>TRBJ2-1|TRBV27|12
ASRTGGGYNEQF
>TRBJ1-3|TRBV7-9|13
ASSRDSYSGNTIY
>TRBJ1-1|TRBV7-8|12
ASSLEDRGTEAF
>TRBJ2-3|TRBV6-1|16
ASSDPHSLVRHTDTQY
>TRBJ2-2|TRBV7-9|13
ASSGRTGGNGELF
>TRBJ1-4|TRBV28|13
ASSRSGTGFEKLF
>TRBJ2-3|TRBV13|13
ASSLTGIRGDTQY
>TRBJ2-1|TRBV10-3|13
AISERGGSYNEQF
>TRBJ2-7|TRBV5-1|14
ASSLPGTDFSYEQY
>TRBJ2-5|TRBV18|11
ASSRSSGETQY
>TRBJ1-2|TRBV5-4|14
ASNVNRGRKDYGYT
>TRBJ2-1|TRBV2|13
ASRRLAGGGNEQF
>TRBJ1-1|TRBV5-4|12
ASSLVEANTEAF
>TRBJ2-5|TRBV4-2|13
ASSPERGVQETQY
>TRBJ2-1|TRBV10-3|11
AISNRPDNEQF
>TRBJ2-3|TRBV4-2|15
ASSQGLAGGDTDTQY
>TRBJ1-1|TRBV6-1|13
ASSELGQIWGEAF
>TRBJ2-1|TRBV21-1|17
ASSPRSGGRTSGSYEQF
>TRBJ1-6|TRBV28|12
ASSLQGDNSPLH
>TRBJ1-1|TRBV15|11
ATSSYLNTEAF
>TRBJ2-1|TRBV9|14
ASSVLAASSYNEQF
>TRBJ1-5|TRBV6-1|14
ASSGGQLSGNQPQH
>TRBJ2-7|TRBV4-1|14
ASSPTGTKSTIEQY
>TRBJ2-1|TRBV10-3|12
AISDQLAGNEQF
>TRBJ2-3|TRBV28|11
ASSSPATDTQY
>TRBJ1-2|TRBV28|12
ASSLRDTGRGYT
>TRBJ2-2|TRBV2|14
ASSDYGGPNTGELF
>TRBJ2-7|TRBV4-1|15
ASSQAQTSGTVHEQY
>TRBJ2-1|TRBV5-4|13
ASSLVRGGRGEQF
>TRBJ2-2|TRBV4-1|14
ASSQDLGGYTGELF
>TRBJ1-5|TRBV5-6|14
ASSLYGGDEAQPQH
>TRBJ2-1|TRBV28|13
ASSFLKREWNEQF
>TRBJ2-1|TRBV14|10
ASSQPRREQF
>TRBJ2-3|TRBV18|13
ASSPTDPGADTQY
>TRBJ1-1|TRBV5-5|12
ASSLDRRNTEAF
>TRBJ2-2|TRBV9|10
ASSVGVGELF
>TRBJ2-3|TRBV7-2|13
ASSLRMQFADTQY
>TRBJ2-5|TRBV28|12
ASSSHSTQETQY
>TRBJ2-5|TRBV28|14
ASSPGLAGVRETQY
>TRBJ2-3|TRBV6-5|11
ASGTAGTDTQY
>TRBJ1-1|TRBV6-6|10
ASTQGNTEAF